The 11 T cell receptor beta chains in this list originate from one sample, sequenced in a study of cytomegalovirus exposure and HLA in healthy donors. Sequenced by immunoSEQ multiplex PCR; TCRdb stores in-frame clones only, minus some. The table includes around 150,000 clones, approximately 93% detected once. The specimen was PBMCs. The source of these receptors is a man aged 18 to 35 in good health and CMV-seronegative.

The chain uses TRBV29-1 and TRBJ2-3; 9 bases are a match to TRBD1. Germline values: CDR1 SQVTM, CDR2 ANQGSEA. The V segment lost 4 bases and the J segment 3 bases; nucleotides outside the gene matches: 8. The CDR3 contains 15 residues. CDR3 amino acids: CSVASGTGRTDTQYF. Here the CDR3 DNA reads TGCAGCGTTGCCTCCGGGACAGGGAGGACAGATACGCAGTATTTT.

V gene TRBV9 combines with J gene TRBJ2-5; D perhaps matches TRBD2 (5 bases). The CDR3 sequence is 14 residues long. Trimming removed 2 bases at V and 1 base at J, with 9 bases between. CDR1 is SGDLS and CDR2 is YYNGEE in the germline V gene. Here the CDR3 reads CASSVGELQETQYF. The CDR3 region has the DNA TGTGCCAGCAGCGTCGGGGAACTCCAAGAGACCCAGTACTTC.

CDR3 DNA: TGCGCCAGCAGCTTAATCACAGGGCTGGGGACTGAAGCTTTCTTT. Its protein is CASSLITGLGTEAFF. The rearrangement uses TRBV5-1 and TRBJ1-1, with TRBD1 as a possible D gene (6 bases). Germline V gives CDR1 SGHRS, CDR2 YFSETQ. The CDR3 length is 15 residues. V was trimmed by 2 bases and J by 5 bases, leaving 16 bases between them.

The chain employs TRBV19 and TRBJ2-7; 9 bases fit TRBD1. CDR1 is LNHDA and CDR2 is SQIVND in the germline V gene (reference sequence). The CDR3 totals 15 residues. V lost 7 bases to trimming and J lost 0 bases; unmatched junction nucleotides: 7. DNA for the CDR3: TGTGCCAGTAATCCGCCGGGACAGGGCTCCTACGAGCAGTACTTC. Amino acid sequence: CASNPPGQGSYEQYF.

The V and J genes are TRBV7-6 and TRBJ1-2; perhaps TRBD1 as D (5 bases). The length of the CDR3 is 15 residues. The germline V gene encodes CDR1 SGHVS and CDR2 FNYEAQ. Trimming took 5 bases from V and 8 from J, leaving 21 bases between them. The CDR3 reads CASSPQTGLVRGYTF. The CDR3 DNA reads TGTGCCAGCAGCCCCCAAACAGGTTTGGTGCGGGGCTACACCTTC.

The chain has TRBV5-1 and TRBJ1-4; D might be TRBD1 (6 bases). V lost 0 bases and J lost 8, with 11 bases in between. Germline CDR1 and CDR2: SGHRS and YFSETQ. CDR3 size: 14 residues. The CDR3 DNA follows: TGCGCCAGCAGCTTGGAACAGGGCCAGGAAAAACTGTTTTTT. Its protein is CASSLEQGQEKLFF.

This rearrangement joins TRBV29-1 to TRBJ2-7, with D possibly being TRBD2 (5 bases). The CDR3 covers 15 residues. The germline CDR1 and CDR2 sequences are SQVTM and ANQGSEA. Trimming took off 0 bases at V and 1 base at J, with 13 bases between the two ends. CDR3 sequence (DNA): TGCAGCGTTGAAGACAGCGGCGGCGGGTCCTACGAGCAGTACTTC. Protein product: CSVEDSGGGSYEQYF.

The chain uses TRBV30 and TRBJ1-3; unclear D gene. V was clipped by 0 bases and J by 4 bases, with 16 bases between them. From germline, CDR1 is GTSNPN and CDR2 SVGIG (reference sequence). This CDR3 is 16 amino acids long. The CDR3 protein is CAWSVSGSVRGNTIYF. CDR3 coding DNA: TGTGCCTGGAGTGTATCGGGGTCCGTCCGGGGAAACACCATATATTTT.

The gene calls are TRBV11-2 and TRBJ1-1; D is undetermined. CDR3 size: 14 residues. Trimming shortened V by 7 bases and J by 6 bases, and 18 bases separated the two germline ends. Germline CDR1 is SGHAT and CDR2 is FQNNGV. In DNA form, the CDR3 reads TGTGCCAGCACCCACGCCCTAGTTTCAGCTGAAGCTTTCTTT. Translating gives CASTHALVSAEAFF.

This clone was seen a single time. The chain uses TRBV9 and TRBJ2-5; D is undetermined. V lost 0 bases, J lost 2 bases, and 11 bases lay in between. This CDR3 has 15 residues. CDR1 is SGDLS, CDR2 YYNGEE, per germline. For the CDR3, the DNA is TGTGCCAGCAGCGTAGTGGGTAGCAAACAAGAGACCCAGTACTTC. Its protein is CASSVVGSKQETQYF.

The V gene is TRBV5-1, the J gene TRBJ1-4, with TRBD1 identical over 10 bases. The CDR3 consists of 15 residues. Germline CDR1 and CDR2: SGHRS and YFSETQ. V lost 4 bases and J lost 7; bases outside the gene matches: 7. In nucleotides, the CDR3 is TGCGCCAGCAGCAACTTAGACAGGGGGCTTGAAAAACTGTTTTTT. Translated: CASSNLDRGLEKLFF. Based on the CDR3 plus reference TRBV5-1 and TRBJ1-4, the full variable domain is KAGVTQTPRYLIKTRGQQVTLSCSPISGHRSVSWYQQTPGQGLQFLFEYFSETQRNKGNFPGRFSGRQFSNSRSEMNVSTLELGDSALYLCASSNLDRGLEKLFFGSGTQLSVL.